This T cell receptor (beta chain) stems from a study of blood T cell repertoires in COVID-19. V shed 6 bases and J 4 bases; nucleotides not matched to a gene: 4. The CDR3 runs to 14 residues. Germline CDR1 and CDR2: SNHLY and FYNNEI. Measured with immunoSEQ multiplex PCR; TCRdb has only the in-frame clones, and not every one. The data hold around 160,000 clones, with about 84% observed a single time. The source material was peripheral blood. The rearrangement joins TRBV2 to TRBJ1-4; TRBD1 matches at 8 bases. The receptor was derived from a man between 60 and 75 years old with active or convalescent COVID-19. DNA for the CDR3: TGTGCCAGCAGCCTGGACAGGGTTAATGAAAAACTGTTTTTT. It encodes CASSLDRVNEKLFF.